The text below deals with one T cell receptor (beta chain). Its specific antigen is unknown. There are no base qualities to consult, and no much larger clone falls within one base. TCRbeta CDR3 regions were amplified from genomic DNA by means of the immunoSEQ Assay, a bias-controlled multiplex PCR. The source study handled its data this way. The number of nucleated cells in each sample was estimated by amplification of reference gene primers within the assay. To quantify the absolute abundance of each unique TCRbeta CDR3 rearrangement, sequence reads were collapsed and filtered. For each sample, productive Simpson clonality was calculated as the square root of Simpson's diversity index across productive rearrangements. What TCRdb holds here is the immuneACCESS table cut down to in-frame rearrangements. Part of the clones is not present; checked against another copy, under half of the missing clones reflect an unresolved V gene, and the others are unexplained. V, J and clone size reflect that table, while D and trimming were determined from the DNA. This sample lists hundreds of thousands of clones; around 82% were detected once. The ten largest clones add up to about 4.8% of the sample.

The entry originates in a study of blood T cell repertoires in COVID-19 (TCRdb year 2020). Notes on the research overall: The collaborator samples originated in the United States, Italy and Spain and spanned the acute and convalescent phases of COVID-19. The prospective study material was composed of cDNA or gDNA derived from T cells, B-cell-depleted T cells, or PBMCs. Subjects who had been exposed to COVID-19, were actively infected with it, or had recovered from it provided the deeply sampled blood TCRbeta repertoires that made up the dataset. A freely available public database, intended as a resource for researchers studying the immune response to SARS-CoV-2, is where the repertoires were released. The samples were drawn from two sources: the first 160 participants of the ongoing ImmuneRACE study, and over 1,000 subjects contributed by 6 global collaborators. Sample metadata almost always included a de-identified subject ID, COVID-19 status, age in years and sex. Where available, HLA class I and class II types were taken from metadata supplied by the sample provider and were not determined by assay-based typing. Overall results and qualifications from the work: How much clinical and demographic metadata was included differed by source and by participant, and the metadata was provided uncurated.

Enrolling through a virtual design, the prospective study's participants ranged in age from roughly 18 to 89 years and lived across more than 20 United States geographic areas. In the prospective study, cohorts were assigned on the basis of participant-reported clinical history obtained from a screening survey and a study questionnaire. Exposed participants had been in contact with someone with a PCR-confirmed or clinician-diagnosed COVID-19 case within 2 weeks of study entry. Mobile phlebotomists in the prospective study collected whole blood, serum and a nasopharyngeal or oropharyngeal swab from every participant. Over a roughly 2-month period, participants in the prospective study had the option of providing additional blood draws and questionnaires. Prospective study blood samples were shipped either frozen or at room temperature before DNA extraction. Reading from cysteine to phenylalanine, the CDR3 counts 14 amino acids. CDR3 DNA only is kept here, 42 bases in frame from base 1. The junction shows trimming of 5 bases on V and 10 bases on J, and the gene matches do not reach 7 bases of it. CDR1 and CDR2 are drawn from the germline V gene (reference sequence): MNHEY, SMNVEV.

The sequence is built from TRBV27 and TRBJ1-6, and TRBD1 matches 8 of the central bases. Sequencing was done on a sample of PBMCs or T cells enriched from blood (not recorded which). The TCR comes from a woman aged 50 to 60 who had been exposed to COVID-19. CDR3 sequence: CASSPDRGSSPLHF. At the DNA level, the sequence is TGTGCCAGCAGTCCCGACAGGGGATCCTCACCCCTCCACTTT.